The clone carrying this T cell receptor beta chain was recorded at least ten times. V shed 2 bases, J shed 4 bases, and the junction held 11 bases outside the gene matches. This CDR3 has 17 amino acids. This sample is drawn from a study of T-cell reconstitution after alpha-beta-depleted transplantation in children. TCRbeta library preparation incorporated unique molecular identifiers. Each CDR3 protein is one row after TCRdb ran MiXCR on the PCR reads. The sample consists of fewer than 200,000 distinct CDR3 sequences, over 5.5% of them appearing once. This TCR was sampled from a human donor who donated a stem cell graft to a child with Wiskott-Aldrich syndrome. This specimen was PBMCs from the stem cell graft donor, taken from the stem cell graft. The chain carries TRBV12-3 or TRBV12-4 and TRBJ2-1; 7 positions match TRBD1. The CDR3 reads CASSLNKGAGGYNEQFF. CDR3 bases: TGTGCCAGCAGTTTAAATAAGGGGGCAGGGGGTTACAATGAGCAGTTCTTC.